The rows below give T cell receptor beta chains drawn from one sample of a study of blood T cell repertoires in COVID-19. Method: immunoSEQ multiplex PCR; TCRdb's copy keeps in-frame clones and lacks some. The sample lists approximately 300,000 clones; about nine tenths were seen once. Material for sequencing was PBMCs or T cells enriched from blood (not recorded which). The receptors come from a man aged 60-69 years who had recovered from COVID-19. Both conserved end residues are part of each CDR3. Fields, in order: clone size, J gene, V gene, D gene, CDR3 DNA, CDR3 protein. A D gene is named only where the DNA matches it firmly. Clone size is given for some rows only: seen once, a few or many times, or a class if the clone is expanded.

abundance: NA
j_gene: TRBJ1-2
v_gene: TRBV7-9
d_gene: TRBD1
CDR3nt: TGTGCCAGCAGCTTTCCTTGGGGACAGGGGACCGATGGCTACACCTTC
CDR3aa: CASSFPWGQGTDGYTF

abundance: NA
j_gene: TRBJ1-4
v_gene: TRBV29-1
d_gene: TRBD1
CDR3nt: TGCAGCGCACTACAGGGGGGAGTTGAAAAACTGTTTTTT
CDR3aa: CSALQGGVEKLFF

abundance: NA
j_gene: TRBJ1-1
v_gene: TRBV7-2
d_gene: NA
CDR3nt: TGTGCCAGCAGCTTGACCTGGACGGGAAACACTGAAGCTTTCTTT
CDR3aa: CASSLTWTGNTEAFF

abundance: NA
j_gene: TRBJ2-3
v_gene: TRBV9
d_gene: TRBD1
CDR3nt: TGTGCCAGCAGCGTAGCACCGGGACAGGGGACAGATACGCAGTATTTT
CDR3aa: CASSVAPGQGTDTQYF

abundance: once
j_gene: TRBJ1-2
v_gene: TRBV28
d_gene: TRBD1
CDR3nt: TGTGCCAGCAGTTTGTGGGACAGGGGGAATGGCTACACCTTC
CDR3aa: CASSLWDRGNGYTF

abundance: few
j_gene: TRBJ1-4
v_gene: TRBV28
d_gene: NA
CDR3nt: TGTGCCAGCAGACTTGACAGGCTAAATGAAAAACTGTTTTTT
CDR3aa: CASRLDRLNEKLFF

abundance: NA
j_gene: TRBJ2-7
v_gene: TRBV5-1
d_gene: TRBD2
CDR3nt: TGCGCCAGCAGCTTCGCTAGCGGGAGTGGTAGGGACGAGCAGTACTTC
CDR3aa: CASSFASGSGRDEQYF

abundance: NA
j_gene: TRBJ2-3
v_gene: TRBV4-3
d_gene: TRBD2
CDR3nt: TGCGCCAGCAGCCAAGCGGGAGCGGGAGGAGTGGGAGATACGCAGTATTTT
CDR3aa: CASSQAGAGGVGDTQYF

abundance: few
j_gene: TRBJ1-2
v_gene: TRBV3-1/TRBV3-2
d_gene: NA
CDR3nt: TGTGCCAGCAGCCAAGGCCCCGTCGTGGAGGGGTATGGCTACACCTTC
CDR3aa: CASSQGPVVEGYGYTF

abundance: NA
j_gene: TRBJ2-3
v_gene: TRBV2
d_gene: TRBD1
CDR3nt: TGTGCCAGCAGTGACCCTGGGACAGGGGTAGATACGCAGTATTTT
CDR3aa: CASSDPGTGVDTQYF

abundance: NA
j_gene: TRBJ1-2
v_gene: TRBV2
d_gene: NA
CDR3nt: TGTGCCAGCAGCCCGACAGGCGGCTACACCTTC
CDR3aa: CASSPTGGYTF

abundance: NA
j_gene: TRBJ2-7
v_gene: TRBV18
d_gene: NA
CDR3nt: TGTGCCAGCTCACCACCAGGGGTGAACGAGCAGTACTTC
CDR3aa: CASSPPGVNEQYF

abundance: NA
j_gene: TRBJ2-7
v_gene: TRBV7-9
d_gene: NA
CDR3nt: TGTGCCAGCAGACCAACTCAGGGGTACGAGCAGTACTTC
CDR3aa: CASRPTQGYEQYF

abundance: NA
j_gene: TRBJ2-3
v_gene: TRBV24-1
d_gene: NA
CDR3nt: TGTGCCACCAGTGATCCGAGGACTTACACAGATACGCAGTATTTT
CDR3aa: CATSDPRTYTDTQYF

abundance: NA
j_gene: TRBJ1-4
v_gene: TRBV28
d_gene: NA
CDR3nt: TGTGCCAGCAGTACCGGACTGGGCCCGTCAAATGAAAAACTGTTTTTT
CDR3aa: CASSTGLGPSNEKLFF

abundance: once
j_gene: TRBJ2-1
v_gene: TRBV9
d_gene: TRBD2
CDR3nt: TGTGCCAGCAGCGAGGGACTACCGTCCTACAATGAGCAGTTCTTC
CDR3aa: CASSEGLPSYNEQFF

abundance: few
j_gene: TRBJ2-7
v_gene: TRBV5-4
d_gene: NA
CDR3nt: TGTGCCAGCAGCGGGAAGGACAGGAGGGCTGACGAGCAGTACTTC
CDR3aa: CASSGKDRRADEQYF

abundance: NA
j_gene: TRBJ2-1
v_gene: TRBV5-1
d_gene: NA
CDR3nt: TGCGCCAGCAGTCAATCGATGAACGGGAGAGGAAATGAGCAGTTCTTC
CDR3aa: CASSQSMNGRGNEQFF

abundance: once
j_gene: TRBJ2-5
v_gene: TRBV20-1
d_gene: NA
CDR3nt: TGCAGTGCTAGTCTACGGTCCACCCAGTACTTC
CDR3aa: CSASLRSTQYF

abundance: NA
j_gene: TRBJ1-2
v_gene: TRBV6-5
d_gene: TRBD1
CDR3nt: TGTGCCAGCAGGACAGGGACCCTTGGCTATGGCTACACCTTC
CDR3aa: CASRTGTLGYGYTF

abundance: NA
j_gene: TRBJ1-6
v_gene: TRBV11-1
d_gene: NA
CDR3nt: TGTGCCAGCAGCTTCAGGGGCGAAAATTCACCCCTCCACTTT
CDR3aa: CASSFRGENSPLHF

abundance: NA
j_gene: TRBJ1-4
v_gene: TRBV20-1
d_gene: NA
CDR3nt: TGCAGTGCTAGTGATTGGGGCTCCACTAATGAAAAACTGTTTTTT
CDR3aa: CSASDWGSTNEKLFF

abundance: NA
j_gene: TRBJ2-5
v_gene: TRBV5-1
d_gene: TRBD2
CDR3nt: TGCGCCAGCAGCCCCGCCCCCCTTAGCGGGACCACGGAGACCCAGTACTTC
CDR3aa: CASSPAPLSGTTETQYF

abundance: NA
j_gene: TRBJ1-4
v_gene: TRBV7-2
d_gene: NA
CDR3nt: TGTGCCAGCAGCTTAGCGGGCTATCCCGAAAAACTGTTTTTT
CDR3aa: CASSLAGYPEKLFF

abundance: NA
j_gene: TRBJ1-5
v_gene: TRBV28
d_gene: NA
CDR3nt: TGTGCCAGCAGAATAGGGGGACGGAATCAGCCCCAGCATTTT
CDR3aa: CASRIGGRNQPQHF

abundance: NA
j_gene: TRBJ2-3
v_gene: TRBV5-1
d_gene: NA
CDR3nt: TGCGCCAGCAGCTTGGGGGGGCAAAGCACAGATACGCAGTATTTT
CDR3aa: CASSLGGQSTDTQYF

abundance: NA
j_gene: TRBJ2-5
v_gene: TRBV5-1
d_gene: TRBD1
CDR3nt: TGCGCCAGCAGCTTCGGACAGGGAAGGGAGACCCAGTACTTC
CDR3aa: CASSFGQGRETQYF

abundance: NA
j_gene: TRBJ2-5
v_gene: TRBV5-1
d_gene: TRBD2
CDR3nt: TGCGCCAGCAGACGGAGCGGGAGCGGGGTGGAAGAGACCCAGTACTTC
CDR3aa: CASRRSGSGVEETQYF

abundance: NA
j_gene: TRBJ2-1
v_gene: TRBV6-5
d_gene: NA
CDR3nt: TGTGCCAGCAGTCTCCGGGAGAAACGGAATGAGCAGTTCTTC
CDR3aa: CASSLREKRNEQFF

abundance: NA
j_gene: TRBJ1-2
v_gene: TRBV5-1
d_gene: NA
CDR3nt: TGCGCCAGCAGCCCCAGGACCCTGAGGGATGGCTACACCTTC
CDR3aa: CASSPRTLRDGYTF

abundance: NA
j_gene: TRBJ2-5
v_gene: TRBV28
d_gene: NA
CDR3nt: TGTGCCAGCAGTCCAGGAGGGTTCGGGACCCAGTACTTC
CDR3aa: CASSPGGFGTQYF

abundance: NA
j_gene: TRBJ2-7
v_gene: TRBV6-5
d_gene: TRBD1
CDR3nt: TGTGCCAGCAGACCCCGGAGACAGGGCTCCTACGAGCAGTACTTC
CDR3aa: CASRPRRQGSYEQYF

abundance: NA
j_gene: TRBJ2-3
v_gene: TRBV4-1
d_gene: NA
CDR3nt: TGCGCCAGCAGCCAACAAGGGGCTAGTGGCACAGATACGCAGTATTTT
CDR3aa: CASSQQGASGTDTQYF

abundance: NA
j_gene: TRBJ1-4
v_gene: TRBV28
d_gene: NA
CDR3nt: TGTGCCAGCAGTCCTCCCGCGGCGGAAAAACTGTTTTTT
CDR3aa: CASSPPAAEKLFF

abundance: NA
j_gene: TRBJ1-1
v_gene: TRBV6-1
d_gene: NA
CDR3nt: TGTGCCAGCAGTGAAATTTGGGGAGATCTTTTGAACACTGAAGCTTTCTTT
CDR3aa: CASSEIWGDLLNTEAFF

abundance: NA
j_gene: TRBJ1-6
v_gene: TRBV18
d_gene: NA
CDR3nt: TGTGCCAGCTCACCACTTGGACTGAGAGGGTCACCCCTCCACTTT
CDR3aa: CASSPLGLRGSPLHF

abundance: NA
j_gene: TRBJ1-5
v_gene: TRBV7-2
d_gene: NA
CDR3nt: TGTGCCAGCAGCCCCCACGGGGGGCCCCAGCATTTT
CDR3aa: CASSPHGGPQHF

abundance: NA
j_gene: TRBJ2-5
v_gene: TRBV21-1
d_gene: NA
CDR3nt: TGTGCCAGCCGCCGTCACGAAAATCAGGGGCGAGAGACCCAGTACTTC
CDR3aa: CASRRHENQGRETQYF

abundance: NA
j_gene: TRBJ1-2
v_gene: TRBV2
d_gene: NA
CDR3nt: TGTGCCAGCAGTGAAGGCAGAGGCCCTAACTATGGCTACACCTTC
CDR3aa: CASSEGRGPNYGYTF

abundance: NA
j_gene: TRBJ2-7
v_gene: TRBV7-9
d_gene: TRBD2
CDR3nt: TGTGCCAGCAGCCCGCCGGGACTAGCGACCTACGAGCAGTACTTC
CDR3aa: CASSPPGLATYEQYF

abundance: NA
j_gene: TRBJ2-1
v_gene: TRBV7-9
d_gene: NA
CDR3nt: TGTGCCAGCAGCGCCAACCCGGGACAAAGCTCCTACAATGAGCAGTTCTTC
CDR3aa: CASSANPGQSSYNEQFF

abundance: NA
j_gene: TRBJ1-6
v_gene: TRBV7-9
d_gene: TRBD1
CDR3nt: TGTGCCAGCAGCTCGGGACAGGCCGCTAATTCACCCCTCCACTTT
CDR3aa: CASSSGQAANSPLHF

abundance: once
j_gene: TRBJ1-1
v_gene: TRBV3-1/TRBV3-2
d_gene: NA
CDR3nt: TGTGCCAGCAGCCAAGTACAGACCGAAGCTTTCTTT
CDR3aa: CASSQVQTEAFF

abundance: once
j_gene: TRBJ1-4
v_gene: TRBV18
d_gene: NA
CDR3nt: TGTGCCAGCTCACCTGGCCCCACTAATGAAAAACTGTTTTTT
CDR3aa: CASSPGPTNEKLFF

abundance: NA
j_gene: TRBJ2-5
v_gene: TRBV7-3
d_gene: NA
CDR3nt: TGTGCCAGCAGCCTGGGGGGGCGAGAGACCCAGTACTTC
CDR3aa: CASSLGGRETQYF

abundance: NA
j_gene: TRBJ2-3
v_gene: TRBV5-1
d_gene: NA
CDR3nt: TGCGCCAGCAGCCTCTTGGGGGCGAGCACAGATACGCAGTATTTT
CDR3aa: CASSLLGASTDTQYF

abundance: NA
j_gene: TRBJ1-4
v_gene: TRBV25-1
d_gene: TRBD1
CDR3nt: TGTGCCAGCAGTGATGGGACAGGCGATGAAAAACTGTTTTTT
CDR3aa: CASSDGTGDEKLFF

abundance: NA
j_gene: TRBJ2-5
v_gene: TRBV28
d_gene: TRBD2
CDR3nt: TGTGCCAGCAGTTTCCGAGTTCCGACTAGCGGGAAGCAAGAGACCCAGTACTTC
CDR3aa: CASSFRVPTSGKQETQYF

abundance: NA
j_gene: TRBJ2-7
v_gene: TRBV4-3
d_gene: NA
CDR3nt: TGCGCCAGCAGCCAGGGACTCCCCTACGAGCAGTACTTC
CDR3aa: CASSQGLPYEQYF

abundance: NA
j_gene: TRBJ1-2
v_gene: TRBV3-1/TRBV3-2
d_gene: NA
CDR3nt: TGTGCCAGCAGCCGGACAGCCTCCCGGGGGGGGACCTTC
CDR3aa: CASSRTASRGGTF

abundance: NA
j_gene: TRBJ1-3
v_gene: TRBV5-1
d_gene: NA
CDR3nt: TGCGCCAGCAGCTTGGCCACAGATCCTGGAAACACCATATATTTT
CDR3aa: CASSLATDPGNTIYF

abundance: once
j_gene: TRBJ2-3
v_gene: TRBV7-9
d_gene: TRBD2
CDR3nt: TGTGCCAGCAGCTTAAGGTCGGGGAGGGGTTTGGATACGCAGTATTTT
CDR3aa: CASSLRSGRGLDTQYF

abundance: NA
j_gene: TRBJ2-2
v_gene: TRBV24-1
d_gene: TRBD1
CDR3nt: TGTGCCACCAGTGACTTCCCGGGACAGGGTTCGAACACCGGGGAGCTGTTTTTT
CDR3aa: CATSDFPGQGSNTGELFF

abundance: NA
j_gene: TRBJ1-5
v_gene: TRBV10-2
d_gene: TRBD1
CDR3nt: TGCGCCAGCAGTGGCCGGGACAGGGGTGCCTATAGCAATCAGCCCCAGCATTTT
CDR3aa: CASSGRDRGAYSNQPQHF